The 22 T cell receptor beta chains below come from one sample, sequenced in a study of graft-versus-host responses after intestinal transplantation (dated by TCRdb to the early 2020s). These TCRs' antigens remain unknown. This specimen's time point label, interpreted: cells obtained before transplantation from donor or recipient. Libraries were made using the immunoSEQ multiplex PCR assay. Entries here come from immuneACCESS through TCRdb and include only in-frame sequences with V and J called. Some clones fail to appear in such tables; in the studies checked, an unresolved V gene covers under half of the shortfall, and the cause of the remainder is unknown. The sample records about 99,000 clones, around 93% of which are singletons. Around 0.07% of the sample belongs to the ten largest clones. The sequences come from unstimulated CD8+ T cells sorted from spleen or lymph node cells, collected before transplant. Every receptor here comes from a human donor who was the organ donor for an intestinal transplant.

The J gene is TRBJ1-2, the V gene TRBV13; no definite D call. CDR1 and CDR2 (germline): PRHDT, FYEKMQ (reference sequence). Trimming cost V 1 base and J 8 bases, with 8 bases left between them. The CDR3 has 12 amino acids. The CDR3 reads CASSLDGNGYTF. CDR3 DNA sequence: TGTGCCAGCAGCTTAGATGGCAACGGCTACACCTTC.

The rearrangement uses TRBV29-1 and TRBJ1-1, with 8 bases that match TRBD1. There are 12 residues in the CDR3. V lost 0 bases, J lost 8 bases, and 2 bases stayed unmatched. In germline, CDR1 is SQVTM, CDR2 ANQGSEA. The CDR3 region is CSVEDQGAEAFF. The CDR3, as DNA: TGCAGCGTTGAAGATCAGGGGGCGGAAGCTTTCTTT. Full variable domain (missing parts from reference TRBV29-1 and TRBJ1-1): SAVISQKPSRDICQRGTSLTIQCQVDSQVTMMFWYRQQPGQSLTLIATANQGSEATYESGFVIDKFPISRPNLTFSTLTVSNMSPEDSSIYLCSVEDQGAEAFFGQGTRLTVV.

V usage is TRBV7-6 and J usage is TRBJ2-1; 7 bases agree with TRBD2. Unmatched junction bases numbered 8, after V lost 2 bases and J lost 1 base. This CDR3 has 17 residues. CDR1 is SGHVS, CDR2 FNYEAQ, per germline. CDR3 amino acids: CASSLKVGGLSYNEQFF. The CDR3 nucleotides read TGTGCCAGCAGCTTAAAAGTGGGGGGACTATCCTACAATGAGCAGTTCTTC.

The chain recombines TRBV15 with TRBJ1-3; D is undetermined. Trimming left V 0 bases short and J 1 base short, with 13 bases between. The CDR3 contains 17 residues. Per the germline V gene, CDR1 is LNHNV and CDR2 is YYDKDF (reference sequence). The CDR3 DNA reads as TGTGCCACCAGCAGAGATCGAGGAGGTAGTTCTGGAAACACCATATATTTT. It specifies CATSRDRGGSSGNTIYF.

The chain employs TRBV6-1 and TRBJ2-5, with 12 bases that match TRBD2. Germline trimming cut 4 bases from V and 7 bases from J; bases unmatched to any gene: 7. This CDR3 comprises 15 residues. In germline, CDR1 is MNHNS, CDR2 SASEGT. The CDR3 DNA reads TGTGCCAGCAGTGCTAGCGGGGGGGGCCCCGGGACCCAGTACTTC. This sequence encodes CASSASGGGPGTQYF.

This clone was detected once. The chain combines TRBV28 with TRBJ1-2; D call uncertain. The germline V and J ends were trimmed by 3 bases and 10 bases, with 15 bases remaining between them. This CDR3 is 13 amino acids long. Looked up from germline, CDR1 is MDHEN and CDR2 is SYDVKM. Here the CDR3 reads CASSFRPLPPYTF. The CDR3 bases are TGTGCCAGCAGTTTCAGGCCCCTGCCCCCCTACACCTTC.

V usage is TRBV6-4 and J usage is TRBJ2-1; a weak D match, TRBD2 (7 bases). With 3 bases removed from V and 7 bases from J, the gap between germline ends came to 13 bases. Germline-derived CDR1 and CDR2 are MRHNA and SNTAGT. The CDR3 length is 14 residues. Here the CDR3 DNA reads TGTGCCAGCAGTGAATTGGCGGGGGCTAATGAGCAGTTCTTC. Its protein product is CASSELAGANEQFF.

This clone appeared a single time. This chain uses TRBV9 with TRBJ2-4, with 13 bases fitting TRBD2. Looked up from germline, CDR1 is SGDLS and CDR2 is YYNGEE. This CDR3 has 14 amino acids. Trimming cost V 5 bases and J 7 bases; bases outside gene matches: 3. The CDR3 DNA reads as TGTGCCAGCAGTGGGGGACTAGCGGGGAACATTCAGTACTTC. It translates to CASSGGLAGNIQYF.

The rearrangement joins TRBV27 to TRBJ2-3, with 7 bases matching TRBD2. J gave up 6 bases and V 8 bases, and 2 bases lay outside the gene matches. Germline V gene sequence: CDR1 MNHEY, CDR2 SMNVEV (reference sequence). The CDR3 is 11 amino acids. CDR3 in DNA: TGTGCCAGCTCAGCGGGGGATACGCAGTATTTT. Translation: CASSAGDTQYF.

CDR3 amino acids: CASSENRGRFVHEQYF. The DNA of the CDR3 is TGTGCCAGCTCAGAGAACAGGGGAAGGTTCGTCCACGAGCAGTACTTC. The chain links TRBV18 to TRBJ2-7, with 7 bases that match TRBD1. Trimming removed 5 bases from V and 5 bases from J; junction bases left unmatched: 15. The CDR3 totals 16 residues. CDR1 KGHSH and CDR2 LQKENI come from the germline V gene.

The chain couples TRBV5-1 to TRBJ2-3, with 7 bases aligning to TRBD2. The trim removed 0 bases at V and 0 bases at J, leaving 10 bases unmatched. The germline V gene has CDR1 SGHRS and CDR2 YFSETQ. The CDR3 length is 18 residues. The CDR3 loop reads CASSLAPLGGGSTDTQYF. For the CDR3, the DNA is TGCGCCAGCAGCTTGGCCCCCCTCGGCGGGGGAAGCACAGATACGCAGTATTTT.

The V and J genes are TRBV2 and TRBJ1-2; D is unresolved. Trimming took off 7 bases at V and 3 bases at J, with 12 bases between the two ends. Germline V gene data show CDR1 as SNHLY and CDR2 as FYNNEI. This CDR3 is 13 amino acids long. CDR3 in amino acids: CASMGEDHYGYTF. The CDR3 DNA sequence: TGTGCCAGCATGGGTGAGGATCACTATGGCTACACCTTC.

The chain couples TRBV11-3 to TRBJ2-5; 8 nucleotides align to TRBD1. This CDR3 is built from 16 residues. Germline V gene data show CDR1 as SGHNT and CDR2 as YENEEA. Trimming took 5 bases from V and 5 from J; bases not matched to a gene: 13. In DNA form, the CDR3 reads TGTGCCAGCAGCCACCGGGACAGGCCAGCCGGGGAGACCCAGTACTTC. As protein: CASSHRDRPAGETQYF.

The V gene is TRBV4-1, the J gene TRBJ2-3; weak D call: TRBD1 (6 bases). Trimming removed 8 bases at V and 3 bases at J, with 21 bases between. The CDR3 loop spans 16 amino acids. Germline V gene sequence: CDR1 MGHRA, CDR2 YSYEKL. The CDR3 protein is CASDPNRDIPTDTQYF. Here the CDR3 DNA reads TGCGCCAGCGACCCTAACCGGGACATACCAACAGATACGCAGTATTTT.

This clone was seen only once. The chain combines TRBV2 with TRBJ1-5, with 9 bases fitting TRBD1. After removal of 7 bases from V and 4 bases from J, the junction contained 5 bases not matched to a gene. The CDR3 sequence is 14 residues long. Germline V gives CDR1 SNHLY, CDR2 FYNNEI. As DNA, the CDR3 is TGTGCCAGCAACCCGACAGGGGGAAATCAGCCCCAGCATTTT. It encodes CASNPTGGNQPQHF. The full variable domain, in which reference TRBV2 and TRBJ1-5 provide the parts outside the CDR3, is EPEVTQTPSHQVTQMGQEVILRCVPISNHLYFYWYRQILGQKVEFLVSFYNNEISEKSEIFDDQFSVERPDGSNFTLKIRSTKLEDSAMYFCASNPTGGNQPQHFGDGTRLSIL.

This chain uses TRBV5-4 with TRBJ2-5, with 7 positions matching TRBD1. The J call could be wrong; TRBJ2-7 is a better fit for the DNA end. CDR3 length: 13 residues. Germline CDR1 is SGHNT and CDR2 is YYREEE (reference sequence). The CDR3 reads CASSLDRGYEQYF. The CDR3 nucleotides read TGTGCCAGCAGCTTGGACAGGGGATACGAGCAGTACTTC.

The chain combines TRBV28 with TRBJ2-7; 11 bases align to TRBD2. The CDR3 has 17 residues. Germline CDR1 is MDHEN and CDR2 is SYDVKM. Trimming at V came to 7 bases and at J to 2 bases, leaving 13 bases not matched to a gene. The CDR3 nucleotides are TGTGCCAGCACCTTACTAGCGGGAGAGCCACCCGCCTACGAGCAGTACTTC. Its translation: CASTLLAGEPPAYEQYF.

This sequence joins TRBV5-1 and TRBJ2-7; 13 bases map to TRBD2. V was pared by 0 bases and J by 3 bases, with 9 bases of the junction left unmatched. This CDR3 region has 18 residues. Germline CDR1 reads SGHRS; CDR2 reads YFSETQ. CDR3 residues: CASSLELAGGPWFYEQYF. The CDR3 DNA follows: TGCGCCAGCAGCTTGGAACTAGCGGGAGGGCCGTGGTTCTACGAGCAGTACTTC.

The chain carries TRBV13 and TRBJ1-2; no firm D call. The ends were cut back, 4 bases at V and 0 bases at J, with 12 bases in the middle. The CDR3 has 15 residues. Germline V gene data show CDR1 as PRHDT and CDR2 as FYEKMQ (reference sequence). The CDR3 nucleotides read TGTGCCAGCAGCTCTGTGGGAGCTACTAACTATGGCTACACCTTC. As protein: CASSSVGATNYGYTF.

J is TRBJ2-1 and V is TRBV7-8; 7 positions agree with TRBD1. In germline, CDR1 is SGHVS, CDR2 FQNEAQ. The CDR3 spans 15 residues. V lost 5 bases and J lost 5; bases outside the gene matches: 9. The CDR3 DNA sequence: TGTGCCAGCAGCGGCACACAGGGGCGAAACAATGAGCAGTTCTTC. It encodes CASSGTQGRNNEQFF.

The chain joins TRBV6-5 to TRBJ2-7; 8 bases match TRBD2. Per the germline V gene, CDR1 is MNHEY and CDR2 is SVGAGI. V trimming: 2 bases; J trimming: 6 bases; junction bases outside the gene matches: 9. This CDR3 is built from 15 residues. The CDR3 DNA reads TGTGCCAGCAGTTACACCGTAAGCGGGAGTAGCGAGCAGTACTTC. It is translated as CASSYTVSGSSEQYF.

The chain carries TRBV2 and TRBJ2-6; D possibly corresponds to TRBD2 (6 bases). V was cut by 7 bases and J by 0 bases, with 13 bases left in between. The germline V gene encodes CDR1 SNHLY and CDR2 FYNNEI. This CDR3 contains 16 residues. CDR3 loop: CASTPAGGSGANVLTF. The CDR3 DNA sequence: TGTGCCAGCACCCCCGCCGGGGGCTCTGGGGCCAACGTCCTGACTTTC.